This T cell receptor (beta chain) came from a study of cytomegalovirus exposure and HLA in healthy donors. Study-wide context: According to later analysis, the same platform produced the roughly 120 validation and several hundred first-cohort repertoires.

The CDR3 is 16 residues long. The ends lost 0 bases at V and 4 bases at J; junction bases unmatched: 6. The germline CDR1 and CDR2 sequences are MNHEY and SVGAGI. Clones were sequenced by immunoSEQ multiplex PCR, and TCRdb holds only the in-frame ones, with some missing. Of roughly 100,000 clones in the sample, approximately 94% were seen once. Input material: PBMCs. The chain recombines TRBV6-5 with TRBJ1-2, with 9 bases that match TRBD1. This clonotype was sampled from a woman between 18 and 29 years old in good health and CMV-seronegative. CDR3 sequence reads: CASSYSTGGPGYGYTF. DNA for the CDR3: TGTGCCAGCAGTTACTCGACAGGGGGGCCGGGCTATGGCTACACCTTC.